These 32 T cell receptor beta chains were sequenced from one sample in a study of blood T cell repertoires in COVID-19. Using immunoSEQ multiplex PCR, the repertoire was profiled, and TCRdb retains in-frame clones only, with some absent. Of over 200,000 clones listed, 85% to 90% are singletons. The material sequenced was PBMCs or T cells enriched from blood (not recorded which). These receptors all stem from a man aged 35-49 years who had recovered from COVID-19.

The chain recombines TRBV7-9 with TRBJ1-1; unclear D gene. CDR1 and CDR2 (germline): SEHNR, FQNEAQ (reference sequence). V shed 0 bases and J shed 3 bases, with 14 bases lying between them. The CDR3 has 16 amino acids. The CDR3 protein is CASSLALGRPDTEAFF. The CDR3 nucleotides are TGTGCCAGCAGCTTAGCGCTGGGGAGGCCGGACACTGAAGCTTTCTTT.

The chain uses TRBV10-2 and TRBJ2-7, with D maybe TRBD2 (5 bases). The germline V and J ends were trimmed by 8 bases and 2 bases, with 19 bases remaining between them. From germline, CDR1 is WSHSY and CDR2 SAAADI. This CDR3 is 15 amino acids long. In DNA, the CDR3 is TGCGCCAGCGCTCACTCGGGAAAGGGAACCTACGAGCAGTACTTC. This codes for CASAHSGKGTYEQYF.

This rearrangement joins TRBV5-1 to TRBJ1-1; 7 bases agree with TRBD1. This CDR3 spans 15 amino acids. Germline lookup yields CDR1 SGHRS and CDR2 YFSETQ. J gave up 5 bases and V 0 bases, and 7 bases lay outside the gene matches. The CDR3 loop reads CASSLGDRAGTEAFF. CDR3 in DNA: TGCGCCAGCAGCTTGGGAGACAGGGCGGGGACTGAAGCTTTCTTT.

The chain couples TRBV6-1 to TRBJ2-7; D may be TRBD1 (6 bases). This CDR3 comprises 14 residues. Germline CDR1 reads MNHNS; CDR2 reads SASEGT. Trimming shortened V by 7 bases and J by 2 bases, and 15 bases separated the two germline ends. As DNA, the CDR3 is TGTGCCAGCAACCCTACAGGGTCTCCCTACGAGCAGTACTTC. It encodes CASNPTGSPYEQYF.

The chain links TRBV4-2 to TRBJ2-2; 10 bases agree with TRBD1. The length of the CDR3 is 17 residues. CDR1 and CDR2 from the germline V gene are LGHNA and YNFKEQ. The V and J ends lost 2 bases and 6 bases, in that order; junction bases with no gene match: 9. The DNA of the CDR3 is TGTGCCAGCAGCCAACAGGGGACAGGGGTACGTGCCGGGGAGCTGTTTTTT. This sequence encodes CASSQQGTGVRAGELFF.

In nucleotides, the CDR3 is TGTGCCAGCAGCCCTCGGACAGGCGCGATGAACACTGAAGCTTTCTTT. It specifies CASSPRTGAMNTEAFF. V and J are TRBV3-1 (or the pseudogene TRBV3-2) and TRBJ1-1, with 7 bases matching TRBD1. In germline, CDR1 is LGHDT, CDR2 YNNKEL (reference sequence). The V and J ends lost 4 bases and 0 bases, in that order; junction bases with no gene match: 8. The CDR3 runs to 16 residues.

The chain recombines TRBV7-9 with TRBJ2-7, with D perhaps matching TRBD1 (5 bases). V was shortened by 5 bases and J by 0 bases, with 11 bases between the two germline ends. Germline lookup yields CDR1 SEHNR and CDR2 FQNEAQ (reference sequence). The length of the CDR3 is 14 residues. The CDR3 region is CASSLIGVSYEQYF. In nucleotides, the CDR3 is TGTGCCAGCAGCCTAATAGGGGTCTCCTACGAGCAGTACTTC.

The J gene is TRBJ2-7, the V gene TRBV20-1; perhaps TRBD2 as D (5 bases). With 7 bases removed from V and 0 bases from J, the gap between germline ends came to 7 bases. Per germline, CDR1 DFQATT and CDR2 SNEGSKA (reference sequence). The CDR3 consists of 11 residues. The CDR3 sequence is CSGGSSYEQYF. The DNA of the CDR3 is TGCAGTGGAGGGAGCTCCTACGAGCAGTACTTC.

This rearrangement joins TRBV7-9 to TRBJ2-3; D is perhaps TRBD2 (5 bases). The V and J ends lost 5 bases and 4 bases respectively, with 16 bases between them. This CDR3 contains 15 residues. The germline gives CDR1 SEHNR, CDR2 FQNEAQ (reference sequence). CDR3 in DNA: TGTGCCAGCAGCCGACCGTCCCTAGCCTCAGATACGCAGTATTTT. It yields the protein CASSRPSLASDTQYF.

CDR3: CASSLGVAGVGEQYF. The CDR3 DNA is TGTGCCAGCAGCTTAGGGGTAGCCGGCGTTGGGGAGCAGTACTTC. This sequence joins TRBV7-2 and TRBJ2-7; D is unclear. The CDR3 sequence is 15 residues long. Germline V gene lookup returns CDR1 SGHTA and CDR2 FQGNSA. Deletions cut 1 base from V and 7 bases from J, with 17 bases between.

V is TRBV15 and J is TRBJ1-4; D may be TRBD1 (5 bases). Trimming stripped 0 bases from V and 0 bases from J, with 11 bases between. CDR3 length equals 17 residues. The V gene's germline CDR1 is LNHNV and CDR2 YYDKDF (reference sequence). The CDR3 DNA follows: TGTGCCACCAGCAGAGATCACCAGGGCGCAACTAATGAAAAACTGTTTTTT. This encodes CATSRDHQGATNEKLFF.

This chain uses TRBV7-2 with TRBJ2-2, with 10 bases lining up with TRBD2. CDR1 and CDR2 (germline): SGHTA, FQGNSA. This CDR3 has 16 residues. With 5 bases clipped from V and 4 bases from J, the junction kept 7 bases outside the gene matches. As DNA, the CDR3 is TGTGCCAGCAGCCAGTCTAGCGGGAGTATCACCGGGGAGCTGTTTTTT. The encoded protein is CASSQSSGSITGELFF.

CDR3 region: CAWSPGLPEPQHF. The CDR3 bases are TGTGCCTGGAGTCCCGGTCTTCCGGAGCCCCAGCATTTT. The chain couples TRBV30 to TRBJ1-5; the D is unclear. Germline V gene lookup returns CDR1 GTSNPN and CDR2 SVGIG (reference sequence). The CDR3 is made up of 13 amino acids. V lost 2 bases and J 8 bases, leaving 13 bases between the germline ends. Looking up the rest from reference TRBV30 and TRBJ1-5 gives the full variable domain: SQTIHQWPATLVQPVGSPLSLECTVEGTSNPNLYWYRQAAGRGLQLLFYSVGIGQISSEVPQNLSASRPQDRQFILSSKKLLLSDSGFYLCAWSPGLPEPQHFGDGTRLSIL.

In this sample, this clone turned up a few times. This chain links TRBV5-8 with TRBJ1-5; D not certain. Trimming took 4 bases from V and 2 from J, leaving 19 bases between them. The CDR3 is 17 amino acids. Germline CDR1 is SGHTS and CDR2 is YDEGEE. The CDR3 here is CASSPRDRRWGNQPQHF. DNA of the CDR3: TGTGCCAGCAGCCCGCGGGATCGTCGGTGGGGCAATCAGCCCCAGCATTTT.

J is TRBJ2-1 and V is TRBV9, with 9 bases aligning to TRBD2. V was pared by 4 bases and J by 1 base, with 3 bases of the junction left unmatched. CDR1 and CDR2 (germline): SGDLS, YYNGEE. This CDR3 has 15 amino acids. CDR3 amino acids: CASSISGSSYNEQFF. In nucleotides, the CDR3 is TGTGCCAGCAGCATTAGCGGGAGTTCCTACAATGAGCAGTTCTTC.

Here the CDR3 reads CASSPLAGEYNEQFF. The CDR3 DNA is TGTGCCAGCAGCCCACTAGCGGGAGAATATAATGAGCAGTTCTTC. The J gene is TRBJ2-1, the V gene TRBV6-5; 11 nucleotides match TRBD2. This CDR3 is 15 amino acids long. V lost 6 bases to trimming and J lost 7 bases; unmatched junction nucleotides: 8. Germline V CDR1 and CDR2: MNHEY, SVGAGI.

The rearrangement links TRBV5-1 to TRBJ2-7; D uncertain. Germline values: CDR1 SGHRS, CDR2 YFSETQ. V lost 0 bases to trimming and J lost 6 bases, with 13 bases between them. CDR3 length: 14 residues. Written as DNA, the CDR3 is TGCGCCAGCAGCTTGGTCGACTCCTCGGTCGAGCAGTACTTC. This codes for CASSLVDSSVEQYF.

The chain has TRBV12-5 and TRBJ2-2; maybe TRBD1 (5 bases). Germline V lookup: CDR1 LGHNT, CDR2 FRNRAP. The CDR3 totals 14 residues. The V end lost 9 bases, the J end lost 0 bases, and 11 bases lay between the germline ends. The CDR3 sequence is CASLRQTNTGELFF. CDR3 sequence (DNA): TGTGCTAGCCTCCGACAGACGAACACCGGGGAGCTGTTTTTT.

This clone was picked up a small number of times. The CDR3 nucleotides read TGTGCCAGCTCACGGGACAGCTCTGGAAACACCATATATTTT. Protein: CASSRDSSGNTIYF. The chain uses TRBV18 and TRBJ1-3; TRBD1 matches 7 bases. The J segment lost 0 bases and the V segment lost 4 bases, leaving 0 bases of the junction unmatched. CDR3 length equals 14 residues. Looked up from germline, CDR1 is KGHSH and CDR2 is LQKENI.

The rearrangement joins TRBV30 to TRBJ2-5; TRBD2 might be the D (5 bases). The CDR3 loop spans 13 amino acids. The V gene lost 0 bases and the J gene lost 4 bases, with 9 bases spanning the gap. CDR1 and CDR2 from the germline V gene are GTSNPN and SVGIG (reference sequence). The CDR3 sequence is CAWSVNGRETQYF. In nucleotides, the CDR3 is TGTGCCTGGAGTGTAAATGGGAGAGAGACCCAGTACTTC. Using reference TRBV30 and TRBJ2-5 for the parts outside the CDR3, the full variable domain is SQTIHQWPATLVQPVGSPLSLECTVEGTSNPNLYWYRQAAGRGLQLLFYSVGIGQISSEVPQNLSASRPQDRQFILSSKKLLLSDSGFYLCAWSVNGRETQYFGPGTRLLVL.

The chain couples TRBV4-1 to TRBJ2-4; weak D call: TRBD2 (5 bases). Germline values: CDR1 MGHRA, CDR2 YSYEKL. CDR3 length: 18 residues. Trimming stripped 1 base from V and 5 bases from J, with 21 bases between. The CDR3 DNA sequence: TGCGCCAGCAGCCAAGTACACCTTTTCGCGCGGGCTGAAAACATTCAGTACTTC. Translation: CASSQVHLFARAENIQYF.

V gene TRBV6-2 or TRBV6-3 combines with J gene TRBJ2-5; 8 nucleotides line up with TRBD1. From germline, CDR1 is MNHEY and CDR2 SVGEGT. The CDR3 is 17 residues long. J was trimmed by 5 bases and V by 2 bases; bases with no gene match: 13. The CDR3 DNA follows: TGTGCCAGCAGTTACAGGGCAGGGGGCATCCCTGAGGAGACCCAGTACTTC. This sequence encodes CASSYRAGGIPEETQYF.

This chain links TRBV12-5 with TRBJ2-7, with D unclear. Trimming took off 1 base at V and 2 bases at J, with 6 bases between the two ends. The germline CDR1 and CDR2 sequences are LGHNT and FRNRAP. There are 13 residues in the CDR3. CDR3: CASGLGVAYEQYF. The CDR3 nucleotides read TGTGCTAGTGGTTTGGGTGTAGCCTACGAGCAGTACTTC.

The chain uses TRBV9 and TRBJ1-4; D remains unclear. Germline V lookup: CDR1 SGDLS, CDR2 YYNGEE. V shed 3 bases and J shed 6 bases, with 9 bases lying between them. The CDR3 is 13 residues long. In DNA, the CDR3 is TGTGCCAGCAGCGCTATATCCGATGAAAAACTGTTTTTT. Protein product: CASSAISDEKLFF.

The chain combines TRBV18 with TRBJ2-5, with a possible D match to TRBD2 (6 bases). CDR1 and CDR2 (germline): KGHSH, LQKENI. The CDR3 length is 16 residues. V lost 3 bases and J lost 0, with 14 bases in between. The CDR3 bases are TGTGCCAGCTCACCCGGGAGTCGATCTTACCAAGAGACCCAGTACTTC. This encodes CASSPGSRSYQETQYF.

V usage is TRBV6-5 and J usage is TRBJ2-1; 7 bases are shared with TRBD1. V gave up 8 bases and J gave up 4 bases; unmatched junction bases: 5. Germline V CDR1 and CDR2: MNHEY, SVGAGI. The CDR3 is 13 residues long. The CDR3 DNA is TGTGCCAGCCGCGAGACAGGGTACAATGAGCAGTTCTTC. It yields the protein CASRETGYNEQFF.

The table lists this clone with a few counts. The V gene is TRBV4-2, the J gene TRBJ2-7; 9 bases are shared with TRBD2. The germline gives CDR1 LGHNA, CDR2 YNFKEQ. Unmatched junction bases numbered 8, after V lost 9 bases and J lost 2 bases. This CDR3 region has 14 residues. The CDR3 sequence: CASSSGTPTYEQYF. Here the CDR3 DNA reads TGTGCCAGTTCTAGCGGGACCCCTACCTACGAGCAGTACTTC.

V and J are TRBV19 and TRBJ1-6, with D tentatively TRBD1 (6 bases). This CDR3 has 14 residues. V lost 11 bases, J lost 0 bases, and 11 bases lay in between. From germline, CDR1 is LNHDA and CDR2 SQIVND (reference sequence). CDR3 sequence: CAVGGSSYNSPLHF. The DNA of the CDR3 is TGTGCCGTAGGGGGAAGCTCCTATAATTCACCCCTCCACTTT.

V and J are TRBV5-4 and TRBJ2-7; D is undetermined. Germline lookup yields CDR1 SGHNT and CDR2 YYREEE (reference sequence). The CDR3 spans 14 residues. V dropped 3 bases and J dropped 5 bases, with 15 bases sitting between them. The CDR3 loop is CASSYVLAGNEQYF. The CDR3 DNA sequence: TGTGCCAGCAGCTATGTCTTAGCTGGTAACGAGCAGTACTTC.

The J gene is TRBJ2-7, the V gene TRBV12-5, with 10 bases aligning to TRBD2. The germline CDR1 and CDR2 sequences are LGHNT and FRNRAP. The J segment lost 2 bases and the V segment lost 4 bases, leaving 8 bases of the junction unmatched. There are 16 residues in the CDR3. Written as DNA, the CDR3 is TGTGCTAGTGGTTCCCACAGCGGGGGGGTAACCTACGAGCAGTACTTC. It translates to CASGSHSGGVTYEQYF.

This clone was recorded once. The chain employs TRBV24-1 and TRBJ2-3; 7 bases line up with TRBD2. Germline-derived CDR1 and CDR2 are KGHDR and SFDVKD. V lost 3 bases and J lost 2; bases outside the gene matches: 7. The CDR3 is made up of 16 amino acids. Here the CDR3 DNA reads TGTGCCACCAGTGATGCCAGCGGGACTTACACAGATACGCAGTATTTT. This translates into CATSDASGTYTDTQYF.

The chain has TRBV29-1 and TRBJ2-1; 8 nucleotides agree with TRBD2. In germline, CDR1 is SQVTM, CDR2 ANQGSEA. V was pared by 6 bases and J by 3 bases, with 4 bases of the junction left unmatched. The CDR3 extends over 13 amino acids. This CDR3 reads CSVRLASYNEQFF. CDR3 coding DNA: TGCAGCGTCAGACTAGCGAGCTACAATGAGCAGTTCTTC.